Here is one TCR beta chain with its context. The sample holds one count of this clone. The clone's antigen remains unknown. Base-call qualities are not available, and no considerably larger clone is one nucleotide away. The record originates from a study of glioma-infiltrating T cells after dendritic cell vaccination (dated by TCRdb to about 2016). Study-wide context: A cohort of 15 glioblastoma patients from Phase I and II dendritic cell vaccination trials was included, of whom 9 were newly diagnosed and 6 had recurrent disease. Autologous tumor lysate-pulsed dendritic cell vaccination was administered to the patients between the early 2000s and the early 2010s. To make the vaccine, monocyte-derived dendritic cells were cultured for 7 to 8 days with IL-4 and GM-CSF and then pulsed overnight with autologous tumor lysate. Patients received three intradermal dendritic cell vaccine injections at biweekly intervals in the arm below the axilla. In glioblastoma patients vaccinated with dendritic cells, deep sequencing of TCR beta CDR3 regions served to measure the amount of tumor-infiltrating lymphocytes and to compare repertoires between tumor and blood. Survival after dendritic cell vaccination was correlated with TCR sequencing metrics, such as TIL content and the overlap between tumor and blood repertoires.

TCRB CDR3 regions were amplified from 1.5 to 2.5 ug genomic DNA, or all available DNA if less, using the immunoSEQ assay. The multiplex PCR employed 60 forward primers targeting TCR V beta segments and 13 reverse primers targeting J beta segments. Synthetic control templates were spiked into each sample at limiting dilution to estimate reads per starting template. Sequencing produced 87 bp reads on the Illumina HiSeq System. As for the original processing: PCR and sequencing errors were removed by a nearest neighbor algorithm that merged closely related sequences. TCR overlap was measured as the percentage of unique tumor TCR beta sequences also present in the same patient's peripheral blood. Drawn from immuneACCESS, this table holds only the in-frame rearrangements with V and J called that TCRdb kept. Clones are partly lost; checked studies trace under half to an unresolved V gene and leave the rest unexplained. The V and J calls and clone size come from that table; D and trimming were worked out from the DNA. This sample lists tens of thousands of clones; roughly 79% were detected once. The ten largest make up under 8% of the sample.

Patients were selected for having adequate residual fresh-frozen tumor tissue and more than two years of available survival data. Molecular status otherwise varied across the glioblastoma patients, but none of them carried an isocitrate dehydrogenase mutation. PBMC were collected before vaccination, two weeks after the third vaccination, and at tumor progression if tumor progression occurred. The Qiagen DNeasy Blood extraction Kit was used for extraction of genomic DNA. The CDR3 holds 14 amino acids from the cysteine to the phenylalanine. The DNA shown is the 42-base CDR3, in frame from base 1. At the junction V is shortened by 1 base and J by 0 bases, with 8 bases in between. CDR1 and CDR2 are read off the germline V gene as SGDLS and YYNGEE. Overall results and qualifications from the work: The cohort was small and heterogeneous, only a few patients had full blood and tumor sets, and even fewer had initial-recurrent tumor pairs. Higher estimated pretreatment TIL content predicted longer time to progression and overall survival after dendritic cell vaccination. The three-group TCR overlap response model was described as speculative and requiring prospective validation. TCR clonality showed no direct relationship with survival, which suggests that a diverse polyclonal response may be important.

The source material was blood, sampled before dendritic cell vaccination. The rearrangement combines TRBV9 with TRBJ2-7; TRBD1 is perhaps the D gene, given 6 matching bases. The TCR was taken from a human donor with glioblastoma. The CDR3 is CASSVQGNSYEQYF. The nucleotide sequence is TGTGCCAGCAGCGTACAGGGGAACTCCTACGAGCAGTACTTC.